This TCR beta chain comes out of a study of cytomegalovirus exposure and HLA in healthy donors. Study-level points and caveats: From TCR beta sequences, most subjects' HLA-A and HLA-B alleles were reportedly predicted accurately. With later analysis, a missense DCLRE1C variant became linked to TCR beta V- and J-gene trimming. There were 160 or so TCR beta chains listed as cytomegalovirus-associated.

Germline V gene lookup returns CDR1 MNHEY and CDR2 SMNVEV (reference sequence). CDR3 length: 15 amino acids. The ends lost 5 bases at V and 5 bases at J; junction bases unmatched: 8. Primers: 60 Vbeta forward and 13 Jbeta reverse. Repertoires were generated with immunoSEQ multiplex PCR, while TCRdb's copy carries only in-frame clones and drops some. The data hold tens of thousands of clones, with around 73% observed a single time. Note on this clone: Its antigen is unidentified.

This clonotype originated in a man over 45 in good health and CMV-seronegative. What was sequenced was PBMCs. The rearrangement uses TRBV27 and TRBJ1-5; 8 bases map to TRBD1. The CDR3 spells CASSTDRVGHQPQHF. The CDR3 nucleotides are TGTGCCAGCAGTACGGACAGGGTGGGTCATCAGCCCCAGCATTTT.